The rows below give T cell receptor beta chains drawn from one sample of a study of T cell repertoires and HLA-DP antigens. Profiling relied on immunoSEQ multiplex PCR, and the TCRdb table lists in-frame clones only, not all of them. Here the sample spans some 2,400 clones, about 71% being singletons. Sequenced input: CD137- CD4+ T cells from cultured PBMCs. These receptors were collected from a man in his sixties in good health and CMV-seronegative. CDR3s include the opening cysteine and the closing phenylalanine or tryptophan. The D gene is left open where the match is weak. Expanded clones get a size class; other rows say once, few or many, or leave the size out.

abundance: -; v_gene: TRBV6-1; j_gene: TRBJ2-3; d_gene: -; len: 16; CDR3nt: TGTGCCAGCAGTGCATCGGGACTCTCAAACACAGATACGCAGTATTTT; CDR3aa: CASSASGLSNTDTQYF
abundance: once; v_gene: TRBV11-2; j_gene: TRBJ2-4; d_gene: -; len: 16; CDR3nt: TGTGCCAGCAGCTTAGTAGGCGGCAGGTCTAAAAACATTCAGTACTTC; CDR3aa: CASSLVGGRSKNIQYF
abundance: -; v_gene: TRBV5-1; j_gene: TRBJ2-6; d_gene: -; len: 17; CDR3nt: TGCGCCAGCAGCTTGGGGGTCCCCGGCTCTGGGGCCAACGTCCTGACTTTC; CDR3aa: CASSLGVPGSGANVLTF
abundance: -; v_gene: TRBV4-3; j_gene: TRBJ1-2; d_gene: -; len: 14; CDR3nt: TGCGCCAGCAGCCAAGATCCGAGAGGCTATGGCTACACCTTC; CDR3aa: CASSQDPRGYGYTF
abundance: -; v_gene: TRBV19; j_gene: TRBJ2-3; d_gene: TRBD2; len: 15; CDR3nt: TGTGCCAGTAGTACCAGCGGGGTGTTACCAGATACGCAGTATTTT; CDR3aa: CASSTSGVLPDTQYF
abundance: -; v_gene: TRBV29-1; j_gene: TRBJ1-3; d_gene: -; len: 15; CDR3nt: TGCAGCGTTGCGGGGGGTCCCGAAACTGGAAACACCATATATTTT; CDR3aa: CSVAGGPETGNTIYF
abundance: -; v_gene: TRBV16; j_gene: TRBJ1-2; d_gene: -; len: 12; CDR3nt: TGTGCCAGCAGCCAAGCATTGGGGGCGTACACCTTC; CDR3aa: CASSQALGAYTF
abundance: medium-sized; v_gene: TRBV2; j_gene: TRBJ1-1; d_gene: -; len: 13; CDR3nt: TGTGCCAGCAGCCCCGGACATGGGACTGAAGCTTTCTTT; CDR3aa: CASSPGHGTEAFF
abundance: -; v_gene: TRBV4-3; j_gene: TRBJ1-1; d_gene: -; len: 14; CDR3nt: TGCGCCAGCAGCCAAGATGTTTGGGTTACTGAAGCTTTCTTT; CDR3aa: CASSQDVWVTEAFF
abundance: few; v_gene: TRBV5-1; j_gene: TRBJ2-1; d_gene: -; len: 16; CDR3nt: TGCGCCAGCAGCTACCTCAAGGTTAGCTCCTACAATGAGCAGTTCTTC; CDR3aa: CASSYLKVSSYNEQFF
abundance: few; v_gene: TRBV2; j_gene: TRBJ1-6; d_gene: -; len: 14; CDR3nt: TGTGCCAGCAGTCCCAACAAGGGGAATTCACCCCTCCACTTT; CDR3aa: CASSPNKGNSPLHF
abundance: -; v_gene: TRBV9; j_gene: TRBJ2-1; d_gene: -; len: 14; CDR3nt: TGTGCCAGCAGCGCCATTCTAGGTTACAATGAGCAGTTCTTC; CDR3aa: CASSAILGYNEQFF
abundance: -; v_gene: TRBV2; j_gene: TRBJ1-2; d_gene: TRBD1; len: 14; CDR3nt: TGTGCCAGCAGGATGACAGGGTCTAACTATGGCTACACCTTC; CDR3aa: CASRMTGSNYGYTF
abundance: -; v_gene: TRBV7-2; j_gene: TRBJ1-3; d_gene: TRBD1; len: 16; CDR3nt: TGTGCCAGCAGCCTCACGGGACAGACGGGGGGAAACACCATATATTTT; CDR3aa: CASSLTGQTGGNTIYF
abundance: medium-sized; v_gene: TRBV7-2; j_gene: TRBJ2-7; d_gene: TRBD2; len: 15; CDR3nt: TGTGCCAGCAGCCAGAGACTAGCGGGGGCCTACGAGCAGTACTTC; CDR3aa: CASSQRLAGAYEQYF
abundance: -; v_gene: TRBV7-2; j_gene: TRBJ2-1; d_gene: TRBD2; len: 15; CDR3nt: TGTGCCAGCAGCTTAAGGACTAGCGGGAGGGCTGAGCAGTTCTTC; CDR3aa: CASSLRTSGRAEQFF
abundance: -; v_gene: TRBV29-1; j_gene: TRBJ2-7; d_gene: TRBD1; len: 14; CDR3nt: TGCAGCGTTGGGTCTGGGACAGGGCGCTACGAGCAGTACTTC; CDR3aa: CSVGSGTGRYEQYF
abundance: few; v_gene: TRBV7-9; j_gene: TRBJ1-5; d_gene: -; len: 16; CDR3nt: TGTGCCAGCAGCTTAGTGACGGGAGGGATGGGTCAGCCCCAGCATTTT; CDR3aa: CASSLVTGGMGQPQHF
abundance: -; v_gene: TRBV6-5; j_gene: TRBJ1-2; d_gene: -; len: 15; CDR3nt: TGTGCCAGCAGTTATCGCCAGGCCGTCGGGTATGGCTACACCTTC; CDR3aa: CASSYRQAVGYGYTF
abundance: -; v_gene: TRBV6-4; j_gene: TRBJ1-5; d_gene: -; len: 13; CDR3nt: TGTGCCAGCAGTGAGTATACTAATCAGCCCCAGCATTTT; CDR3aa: CASSEYTNQPQHF
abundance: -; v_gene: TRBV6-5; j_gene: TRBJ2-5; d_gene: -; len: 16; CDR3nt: TGTGCCAGCAGTTATCAGGGAACAGGGGGGGGAGAGACCCAGTACTTC; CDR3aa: CASSYQGTGGGETQYF
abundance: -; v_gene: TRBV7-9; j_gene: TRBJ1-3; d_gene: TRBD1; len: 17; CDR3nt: TGTGCCAGCAGCTTAGGTTGGACGGGACAGGGGAGAAACACCATATATTTT; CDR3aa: CASSLGWTGQGRNTIYF
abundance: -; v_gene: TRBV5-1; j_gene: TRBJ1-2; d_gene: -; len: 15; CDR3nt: TGCGCCAGCAGCGTCGAGTGGCCATCTAACTATGGCTACACCTTC; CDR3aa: CASSVEWPSNYGYTF
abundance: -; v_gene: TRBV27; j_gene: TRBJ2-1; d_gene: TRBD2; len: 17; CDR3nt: TGTGCCAGCAGTTTACGCTCAGCGGGGGCCTTCTACAATGAGCAGTTCTTC; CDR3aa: CASSLRSAGAFYNEQFF
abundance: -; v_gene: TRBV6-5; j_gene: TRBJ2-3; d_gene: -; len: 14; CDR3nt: TGTGCCAGCAGACCGGACTGGGGCGGAGATACGCAGTATTTT; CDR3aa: CASRPDWGGDTQYF
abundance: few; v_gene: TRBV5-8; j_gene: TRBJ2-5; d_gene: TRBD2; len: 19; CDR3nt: TGTGCCAGCAGCTATGGAGGCTTAGCGGGGGGTCATCCTCAAGAGACCCAGTACTTC; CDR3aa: CASSYGGLAGGHPQETQYF
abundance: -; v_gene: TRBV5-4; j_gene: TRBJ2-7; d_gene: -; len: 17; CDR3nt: TGTGCCAGCAGCTTCGGGCCAGATAGGGTGGGTTTCTACGAGCAGTACTTC; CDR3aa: CASSFGPDRVGFYEQYF
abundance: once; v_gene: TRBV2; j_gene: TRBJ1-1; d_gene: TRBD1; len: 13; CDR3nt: TGTGCCGGTACAGGGGAGGTGAACACTGAAGCTTTCTTT; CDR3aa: CAGTGEVNTEAFF
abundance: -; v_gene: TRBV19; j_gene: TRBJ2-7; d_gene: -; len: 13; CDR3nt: TGTGCCAGTAGTACCACCGGACAGTACGAGCAGTACTTC; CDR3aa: CASSTTGQYEQYF
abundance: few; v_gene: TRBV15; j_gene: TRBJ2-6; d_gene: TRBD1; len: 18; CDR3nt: TGTGCCACCAGCACCGGGGACAGGGTCGGTTCTGGGGCCAACGTCCTGACTTTC; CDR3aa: CATSTGDRVGSGANVLTF
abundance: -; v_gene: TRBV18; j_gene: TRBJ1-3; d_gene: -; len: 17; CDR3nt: TGTGCCAGCTCACCACCCTTTGGACCCGACTCTGGAAACACCATATATTTT; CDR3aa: CASSPPFGPDSGNTIYF
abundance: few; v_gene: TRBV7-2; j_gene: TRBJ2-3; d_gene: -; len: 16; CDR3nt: TGTGCCAGCAGCTTTCTAGCTCCACCTAGCACAGATACGCAGTATTTT; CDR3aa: CASSFLAPPSTDTQYF
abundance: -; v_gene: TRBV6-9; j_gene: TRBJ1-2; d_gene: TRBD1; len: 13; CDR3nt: TGTGCCAGCACCCGGACAGGGGACTATGGCTACACCTTC; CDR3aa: CASTRTGDYGYTF
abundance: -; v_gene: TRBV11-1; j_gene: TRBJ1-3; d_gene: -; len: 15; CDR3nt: TGTGCCAGCTGGCTCCAGGCCTCCTCTGGAAACACCATATATTTT; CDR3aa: CASWLQASSGNTIYF
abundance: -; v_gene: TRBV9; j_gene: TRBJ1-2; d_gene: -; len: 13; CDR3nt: TGTGCCAGCAGCGTAGACCCTAACTATGGCTACACCTTC; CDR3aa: CASSVDPNYGYTF
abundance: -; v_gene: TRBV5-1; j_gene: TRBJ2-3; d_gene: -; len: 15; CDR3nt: TGCGCCAGCAGCCCGGTAGGGACCGCCCCAGATACGCAGTATTTT; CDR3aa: CASSPVGTAPDTQYF
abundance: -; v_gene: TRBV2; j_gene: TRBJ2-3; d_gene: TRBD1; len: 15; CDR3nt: TGTGCCAGCTCGGGACAGGGGGCTTGGAAAGATACGCAGTATTTT; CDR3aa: CASSGQGAWKDTQYF
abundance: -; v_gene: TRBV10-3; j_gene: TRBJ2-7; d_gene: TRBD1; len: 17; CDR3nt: TGTGCCATCAGTGAGTCTTTTGGACAGGGAAGGACCTACGAGCAGTACTTC; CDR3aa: CAISESFGQGRTYEQYF
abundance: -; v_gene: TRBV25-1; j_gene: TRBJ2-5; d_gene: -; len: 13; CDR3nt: TGTGCCAGCAGGGTAACAGGGCGAGAGACCCAGTACTTC; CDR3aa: CASRVTGRETQYF
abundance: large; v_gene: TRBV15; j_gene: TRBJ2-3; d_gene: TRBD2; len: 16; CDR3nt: TGTGCCACCAGCAGGAGTAGCGGGAGACTCACAGATACGCAGTATTTT; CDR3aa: CATSRSSGRLTDTQYF
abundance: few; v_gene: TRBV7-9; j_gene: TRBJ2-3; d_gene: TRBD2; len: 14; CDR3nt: TGTGCCAGCAGCGTCGGACTAGAGACAGATACGCAGTATTTT; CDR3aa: CASSVGLETDTQYF
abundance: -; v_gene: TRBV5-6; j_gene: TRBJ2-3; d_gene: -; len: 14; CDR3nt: TGTGCCAGCAGCTTGTGGATTGTGCCAGATACGCAGTATTTT; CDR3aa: CASSLWIVPDTQYF
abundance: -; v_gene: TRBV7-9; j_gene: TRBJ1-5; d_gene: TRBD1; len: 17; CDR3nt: TGTGCCAGCAGCCGAATATCCGGGACAGGGATCAATCAGCCCCAGCATTTT; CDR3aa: CASSRISGTGINQPQHF
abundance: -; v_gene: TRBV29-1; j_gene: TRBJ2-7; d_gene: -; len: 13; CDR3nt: TGCAGCGTGCACCTCGGCAGGGGTACCGAGCAGTACTTC; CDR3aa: CSVHLGRGTEQYF
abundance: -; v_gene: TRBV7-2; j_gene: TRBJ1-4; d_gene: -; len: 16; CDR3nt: TGTGCCAGCAGCCCCTATGGGGGGTTTACTAATGAAAAACTGTTTTTT; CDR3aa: CASSPYGGFTNEKLFF
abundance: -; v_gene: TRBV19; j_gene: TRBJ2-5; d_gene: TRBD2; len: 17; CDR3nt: TGTGCCAGTAGTCCGGACTTGGGCGGGAGGGCCCGGGAGACCCAGTACTTC; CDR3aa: CASSPDLGGRARETQYF
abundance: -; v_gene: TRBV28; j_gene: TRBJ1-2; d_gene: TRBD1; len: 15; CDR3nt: TGTGCCAGCAGCCCGGGACAGAGAGCTAACTATGGCTACACCTTC; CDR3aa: CASSPGQRANYGYTF
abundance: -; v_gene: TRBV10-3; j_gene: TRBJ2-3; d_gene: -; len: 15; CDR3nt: TGTGCCATCAGTGAGTCTGCTGGGGGCACAGATACGCAGTATTTT; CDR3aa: CAISESAGGTDTQYF
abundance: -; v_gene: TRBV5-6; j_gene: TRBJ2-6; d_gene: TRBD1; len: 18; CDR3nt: TGTGCCAGCAGCAGATACCCGACAGGGGGGTTTGGGGCCAACGTCCTGACTTTC; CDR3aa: CASSRYPTGGFGANVLTF
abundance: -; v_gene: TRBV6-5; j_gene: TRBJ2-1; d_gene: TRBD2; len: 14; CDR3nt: TGTGCCAGCAGTTACACTAGCGGGTCGAATGAGCAGTTCTTC; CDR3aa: CASSYTSGSNEQFF
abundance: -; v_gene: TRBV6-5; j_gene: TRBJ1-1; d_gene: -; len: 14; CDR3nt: TGTGCCAGCAGTAAGGGGGTCGCGAGGACTGAAGCTTTCTTT; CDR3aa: CASSKGVARTEAFF